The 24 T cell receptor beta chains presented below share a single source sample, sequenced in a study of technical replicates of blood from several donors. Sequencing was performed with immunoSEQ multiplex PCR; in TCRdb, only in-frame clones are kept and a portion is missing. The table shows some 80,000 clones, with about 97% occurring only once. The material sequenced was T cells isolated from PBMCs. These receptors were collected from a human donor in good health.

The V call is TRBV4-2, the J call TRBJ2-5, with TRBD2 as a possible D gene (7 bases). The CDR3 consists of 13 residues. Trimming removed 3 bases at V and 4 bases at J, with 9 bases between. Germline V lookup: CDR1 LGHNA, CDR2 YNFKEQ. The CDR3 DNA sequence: TGTGCCAGCAGCCAGAGGGGGGGAGAGACCCAGTACTTC. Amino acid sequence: CASSQRGGETQYF.

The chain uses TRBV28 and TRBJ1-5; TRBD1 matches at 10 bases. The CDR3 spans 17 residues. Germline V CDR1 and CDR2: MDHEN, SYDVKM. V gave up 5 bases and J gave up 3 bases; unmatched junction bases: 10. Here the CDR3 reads CASSPAGTGVYNQPQHF. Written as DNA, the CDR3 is TGTGCCAGCAGTCCCGCGGGGACAGGGGTATACAATCAGCCCCAGCATTTT.

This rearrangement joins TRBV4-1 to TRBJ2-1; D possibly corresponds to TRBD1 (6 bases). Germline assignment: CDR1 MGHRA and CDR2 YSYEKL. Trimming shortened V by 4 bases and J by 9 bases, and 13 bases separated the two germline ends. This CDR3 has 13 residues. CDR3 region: CASSRLDSGEQFF. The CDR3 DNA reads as TGCGCCAGCAGCCGATTGGACAGCGGTGAGCAGTTCTTC.

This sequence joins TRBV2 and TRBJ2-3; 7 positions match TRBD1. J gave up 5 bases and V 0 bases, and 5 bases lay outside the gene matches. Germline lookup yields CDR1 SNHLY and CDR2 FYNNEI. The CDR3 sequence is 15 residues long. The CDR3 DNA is TGTGCCAGCAGTGAAGCCCCAGGGGGAGTAGATACGCAGTATTTT. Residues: CASSEAPGGVDTQYF.

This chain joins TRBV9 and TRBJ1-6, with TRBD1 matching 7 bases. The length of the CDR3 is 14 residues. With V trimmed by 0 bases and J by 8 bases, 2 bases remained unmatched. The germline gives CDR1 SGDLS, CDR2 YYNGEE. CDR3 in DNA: TGTGCCAGCAGCGTAGGGGACAGCGATTCACCCCTCCACTTT. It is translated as CASSVGDSDSPLHF.

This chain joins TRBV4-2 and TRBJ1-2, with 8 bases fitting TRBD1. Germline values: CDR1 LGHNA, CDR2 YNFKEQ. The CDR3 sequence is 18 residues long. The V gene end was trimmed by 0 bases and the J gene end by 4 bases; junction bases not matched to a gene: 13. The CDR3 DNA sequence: TGTGCCAGCAGCCAAGATGGGGACAGGACTCCCGACCTCTATGGCTACACCTTC. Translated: CASSQDGDRTPDLYGYTF.

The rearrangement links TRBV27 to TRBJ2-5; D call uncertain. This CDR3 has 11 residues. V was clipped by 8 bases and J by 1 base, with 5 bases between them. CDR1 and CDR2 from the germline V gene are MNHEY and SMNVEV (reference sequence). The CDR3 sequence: CASGLQETQYF. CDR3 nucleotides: TGTGCCAGCGGCCTCCAAGAGACCCAGTACTTC.

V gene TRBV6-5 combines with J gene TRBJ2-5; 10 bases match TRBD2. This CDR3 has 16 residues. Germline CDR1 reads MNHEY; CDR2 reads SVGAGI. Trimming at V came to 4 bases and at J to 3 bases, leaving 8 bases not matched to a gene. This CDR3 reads CASSWVWTSGKETQYF. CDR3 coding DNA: TGTGCCAGCAGTTGGGTTTGGACTAGCGGTAAAGAGACCCAGTACTTC.

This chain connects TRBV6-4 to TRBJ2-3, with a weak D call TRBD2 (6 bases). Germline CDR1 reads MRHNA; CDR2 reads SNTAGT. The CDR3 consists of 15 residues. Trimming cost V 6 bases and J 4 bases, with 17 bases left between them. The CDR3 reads CASRGSGGASDTQYF. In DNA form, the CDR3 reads TGTGCCAGCAGGGGTAGCGGTGGGGCCTCAGATACGCAGTATTTT.

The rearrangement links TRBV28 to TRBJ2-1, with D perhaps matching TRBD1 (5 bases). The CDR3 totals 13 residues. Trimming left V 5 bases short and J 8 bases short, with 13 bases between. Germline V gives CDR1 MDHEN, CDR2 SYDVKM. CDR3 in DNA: TGTGCCAGCAGTCCTCGACAGATCCATGAGCAGTTCTTC. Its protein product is CASSPRQIHEQFF.

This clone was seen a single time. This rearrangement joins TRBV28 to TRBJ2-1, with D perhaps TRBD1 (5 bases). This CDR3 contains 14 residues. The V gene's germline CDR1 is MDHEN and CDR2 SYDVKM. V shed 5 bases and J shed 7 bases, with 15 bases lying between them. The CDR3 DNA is TGTGCCAGCAGTCCCTCTAGGGGTGGGAATGAGCAGTTCTTC. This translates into CASSPSRGGNEQFF.

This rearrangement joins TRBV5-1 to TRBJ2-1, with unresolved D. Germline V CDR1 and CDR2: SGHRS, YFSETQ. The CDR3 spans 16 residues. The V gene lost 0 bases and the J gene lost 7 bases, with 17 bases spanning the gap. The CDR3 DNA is TGCGCCAGCAGCTTGGCCTGGGTTGGAGTCGGGAATGAGCAGTTCTTC. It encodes CASSLAWVGVGNEQFF.

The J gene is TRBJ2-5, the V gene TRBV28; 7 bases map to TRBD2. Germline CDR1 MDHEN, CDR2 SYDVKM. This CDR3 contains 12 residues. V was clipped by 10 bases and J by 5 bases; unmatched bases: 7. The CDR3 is CATTGGSETQYF. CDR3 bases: TGTGCCACCACGGGGGGTAGCGAGACCCAGTACTTC. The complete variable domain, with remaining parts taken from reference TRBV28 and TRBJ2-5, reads DVKVTQSSRYLVKRTGEKVFLECVQDMDHENMFWYRQDPGLGLRLIYFSYDVKMKEKGDIPEGYSVSREKKERFSLILESASTNQTSMYLCATTGGSETQYFGPGTRLLVL.

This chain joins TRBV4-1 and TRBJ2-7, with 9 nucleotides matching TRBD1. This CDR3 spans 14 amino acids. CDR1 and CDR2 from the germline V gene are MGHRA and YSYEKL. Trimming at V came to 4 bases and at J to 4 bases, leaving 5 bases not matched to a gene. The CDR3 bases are TGCGCCAGCAGCCCGGACAGGGGTTTTTACGAGCAGTACTTC. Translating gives CASSPDRGFYEQYF.

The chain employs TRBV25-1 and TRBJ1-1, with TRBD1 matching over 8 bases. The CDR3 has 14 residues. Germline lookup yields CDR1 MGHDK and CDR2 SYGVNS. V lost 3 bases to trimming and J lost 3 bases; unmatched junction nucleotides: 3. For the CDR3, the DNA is TGTGCCAGCAGTGAGGGGGGACAGGACACTGAAGCTTTCTTT. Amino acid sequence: CASSEGGQDTEAFF. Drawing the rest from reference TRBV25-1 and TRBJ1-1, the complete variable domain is EADIYQTPRYLVIGTGKKITLECSQTMGHDKMYWYQQDPGMELHLIHYSYGVNSTEKGDLSSESTVSRIRTEHFPLTLESARPSHTSQYLCASSEGGQDTEAFFGQGTRLTVV.

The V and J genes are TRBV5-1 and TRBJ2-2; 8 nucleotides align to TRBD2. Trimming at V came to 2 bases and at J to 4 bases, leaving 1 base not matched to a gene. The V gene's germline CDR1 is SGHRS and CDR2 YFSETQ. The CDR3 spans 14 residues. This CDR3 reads CASSLAGATGELFF. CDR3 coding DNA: TGCGCCAGCAGCTTAGCGGGGGCCACCGGGGAGCTGTTTTTT.

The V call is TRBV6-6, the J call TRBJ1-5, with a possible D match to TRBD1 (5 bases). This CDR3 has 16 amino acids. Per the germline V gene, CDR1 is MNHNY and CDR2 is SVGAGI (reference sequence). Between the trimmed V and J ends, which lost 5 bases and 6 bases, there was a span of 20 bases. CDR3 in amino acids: CASSRQGQMFSQPQHF. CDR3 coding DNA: TGTGCCAGCAGTAGGCAGGGTCAAATGTTCTCTCAGCCCCAGCATTTT.

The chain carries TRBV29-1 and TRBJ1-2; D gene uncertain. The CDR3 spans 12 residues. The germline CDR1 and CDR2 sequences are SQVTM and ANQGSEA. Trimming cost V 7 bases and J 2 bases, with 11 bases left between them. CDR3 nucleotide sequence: TGCAGCGGGATTGACAACAACTATGGCTACACCTTC. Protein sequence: CSGIDNNYGYTF.

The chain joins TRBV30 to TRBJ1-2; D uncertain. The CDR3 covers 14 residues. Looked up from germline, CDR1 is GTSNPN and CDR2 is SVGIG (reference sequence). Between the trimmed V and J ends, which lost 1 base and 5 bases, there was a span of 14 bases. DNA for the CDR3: TGTGCCTGGAGTGAGCCCGCTCGGACTTATGGCTACACCTTC. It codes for CAWSEPARTYGYTF.

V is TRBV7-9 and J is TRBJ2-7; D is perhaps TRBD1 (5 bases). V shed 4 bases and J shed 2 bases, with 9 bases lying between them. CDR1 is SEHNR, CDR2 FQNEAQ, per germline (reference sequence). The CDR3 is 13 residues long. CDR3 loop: CASSSRQTYEQYF. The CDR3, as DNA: TGTGCCAGCAGCTCGCGACAGACCTACGAGCAGTACTTC.

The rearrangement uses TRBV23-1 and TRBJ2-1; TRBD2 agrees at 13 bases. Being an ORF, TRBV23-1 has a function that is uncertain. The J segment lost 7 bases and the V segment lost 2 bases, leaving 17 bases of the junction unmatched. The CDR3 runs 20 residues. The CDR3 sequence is CASSQGATTSGRVPGNEQFF. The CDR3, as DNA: TGCGCCAGCAGTCAAGGGGCCACTACTAGCGGGAGGGTCCCGGGAAATGAGCAGTTCTTC.

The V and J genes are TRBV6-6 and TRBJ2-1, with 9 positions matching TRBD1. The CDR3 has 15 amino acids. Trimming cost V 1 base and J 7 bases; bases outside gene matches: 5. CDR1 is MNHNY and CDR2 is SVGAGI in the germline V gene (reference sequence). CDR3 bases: TGTGCCAGCAGTTACTGGACAGGGGCGAGTAATGAGCAGTTCTTC. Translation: CASSYWTGASNEQFF.

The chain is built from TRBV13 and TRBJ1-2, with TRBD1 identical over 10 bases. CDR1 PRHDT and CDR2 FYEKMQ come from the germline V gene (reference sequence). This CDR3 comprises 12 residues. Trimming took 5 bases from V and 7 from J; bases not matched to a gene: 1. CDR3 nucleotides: TGTGCCAGCAGCCGGACAGGGGGTGGCTACACCTTC. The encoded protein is CASSRTGGGYTF.

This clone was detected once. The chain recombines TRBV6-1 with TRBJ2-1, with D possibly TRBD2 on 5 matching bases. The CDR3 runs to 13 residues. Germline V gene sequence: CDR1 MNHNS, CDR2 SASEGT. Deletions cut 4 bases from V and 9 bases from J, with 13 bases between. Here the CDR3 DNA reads TGTGCCAGCAGTGGGCTGGAGGTGGGTGAGCAGTTCTTC. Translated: CASSGLEVGEQFF.